These 31 T cell receptor beta chains were sequenced from one sample in a study of cytomegalovirus exposure and HLA in healthy donors. 60 Vbeta and 13 Jbeta primers were used in PCR. Profiled with immunoSEQ multiplex PCR; TCRdb holds only in-frame clones, not every one. This table holds roughly 120,000 clones, about four fifths found once. The sequenced sample consisted of PBMCs. The receptor source for this set is a man aged 35 to 55 in good health and CMV-seronegative.

V and J are TRBV7-2 and TRBJ2-7; 10 bases agree with TRBD2. The CDR3 extends over 15 amino acids. The junction had 12 bases not matched to a gene; V was cut back by 4 bases and J by 9 bases. From germline, CDR1 is SGHTA and CDR2 FQGNSA. The CDR3 DNA reads TGTGCCAGCAGCTATGGACTAGCGGCTAGCGACGGGCAGTACTTC. It specifies CASSYGLAASDGQYF.

The chain has TRBV7-8 and TRBJ2-1; D call uncertain. The V end was cut by 3 bases, the J end by 0 bases, with 6 bases between. The CDR3 sequence is 14 residues long. Per the germline V gene, CDR1 is SGHVS and CDR2 is FQNEAQ. CDR3 in DNA: TGTGCCAGCAGCTTTCGGAGCTCCTACAATGAGCAGTTCTTC. It translates to CASSFRSSYNEQFF.

The chain joins TRBV9 to TRBJ1-1, with a weak D call TRBD1 (6 bases). The CDR3 sequence is 16 residues long. Trimming cost V 0 bases and J 2 bases, with 14 bases left between them. Germline loops: CDR1 SGDLS, CDR2 YYNGEE. Here the CDR3 reads CASSVVPGQFNTEAFF. Written as DNA, the CDR3 is TGTGCCAGCAGCGTAGTGCCCGGACAGTTTAACACTGAAGCTTTCTTT.

This sequence joins TRBV7-6 and TRBJ1-1; D might be TRBD1 (6 bases). The germline V and J ends were trimmed by 5 bases and 2 bases, with 12 bases remaining between them. Germline V gene data show CDR1 as SGHVS and CDR2 as FNYEAQ. This CDR3 spans 14 amino acids. The CDR3 loop reads CASSPQGLNTEAFF. The CDR3 DNA reads TGTGCCAGCAGCCCGCAGGGGTTAAACACTGAAGCTTTCTTT.

This chain joins TRBV10-3 and TRBJ2-7, with 8 positions matching TRBD2. The germline CDR1 and CDR2 sequences are ENHRY and SYGVKD. This CDR3 has 13 residues. In nucleotides, the CDR3 is TGTGCAGTGGCGGGGGGTCTCTCCTACGAGCAGTACTTC. Amino acid sequence: CAVAGGLSYEQYF.

This chain joins TRBV11-3 and TRBJ2-1; TRBD2 matches at 7 bases. The germline CDR1 and CDR2 sequences are SGHNT and YENEEA. The CDR3 is made up of 11 amino acids. Trimming cost V 8 bases and J 7 bases; bases outside gene matches: 2. This CDR3 reads CASGGGNEQFF. The CDR3 DNA reads as TGTGCCAGCGGCGGGGGAAATGAGCAGTTCTTC. Based on the CDR3 plus reference TRBV11-3 and TRBJ2-1, the full variable domain is EAGVVQSPRYKIIEKKQPVAFWCNPISGHNTLYWYLQNLGQGPELLIRYENEEAVDDSQLPKDRFSAERLKGVDSTLKIQPAELGDSAVYLCASGGGNEQFFGPGTRLTVL.

CDR3 residues: CASSLVSARGRNEQFF. The CDR3 DNA is TGTGCCAGCAGCTTAGTAAGTGCCCGAGGGAGGAATGAGCAGTTCTTC. This chain connects TRBV7-2 to TRBJ2-1, with a tentative D call TRBD2 (6 bases). Germline V gives CDR1 SGHTA, CDR2 FQGNSA. The CDR3 is 16 residues long. The V end was cut by 1 base, the J end by 7 bases, with 17 bases between.

The CDR3 sequence: CASSESAGGPYEQYF. The CDR3 nucleotides read TGTGCCAGCAGTGAATCAGCGGGGGGGCCCTACGAGCAGTACTTC. V is TRBV25-1 and J is TRBJ2-7; TRBD2 aligns across 10 bases. CDR3 length: 15 amino acids. V was pared by 1 base and J by 2 bases, with 2 bases of the junction left unmatched. The germline V gene has CDR1 MGHDK and CDR2 SYGVNS.

DNA of the CDR3: TGTGCCAGCAGCCCCGGGGCCGGAGGGTCCTATGGCTACACCTTC. Encoded protein: CASSPGAGGSYGYTF. The chain links TRBV5-6 to TRBJ1-2; TRBD1 is a possible D gene (5 bases). The CDR3 sequence is 15 residues long. CDR1 SGHDT and CDR2 YYEEEE come from the germline V gene. Trimming took 4 bases from V and 4 from J, leaving 17 bases between them.

The rearrangement uses TRBV7-3 and TRBJ2-1, with 7 bases that match TRBD2. J gave up 8 bases and V 5 bases, and 9 bases lay outside the gene matches. This CDR3 spans 14 amino acids. Germline V gene sequence: CDR1 SGHTA, CDR2 FQGTGA. Written as DNA, the CDR3 is TGTGCCAGCAGCCTGACTAGCTTTAGTGATGAGCAGTTCTTC. It codes for CASSLTSFSDEQFF.

There are a few counts of this clone. This chain joins TRBV7-6 and TRBJ1-1; D gene uncertain. The V gene's germline CDR1 is SGHVS and CDR2 FNYEAQ. This CDR3 region has 13 residues. V lost 1 base and J lost 4, with 7 bases in between. CDR3 sequence: CASSLGGSTEAFF. CDR3 nucleotides: TGTGCCAGCAGCTTAGGAGGGAGCACTGAAGCTTTCTTT. Combining the CDR3 with reference TRBV7-6 and TRBJ1-1 gives the whole variable domain GAGVSQSPRYKVTKRGQDVALRCDPISGHVSLYWYRQALGQGPEFLTYFNYEAQQDKSGLPNDRFSAERPEGSISTLTIQRTEQRDSAMYRCASSLGGSTEAFFGQGTRLTVV.

The chain recombines TRBV20-1 with TRBJ2-7; tentatively, D is TRBD1 (5 bases). The germline V and J ends were trimmed by 6 bases and 7 bases, with 7 bases remaining between them. The germline V gene encodes CDR1 DFQATT and CDR2 SNEGSKA (reference sequence). CDR3 length equals 9 residues. The CDR3 is CSAGAEQYF. The CDR3 DNA sequence: TGCAGTGCAGGGGCGGAGCAGTACTTC.

The genes are TRBV6-1 and TRBJ1-5; no firm D call. CDR3 size: 14 residues. V was pared by 2 bases and J by 1 base, with 6 bases between. The germline V gene has CDR1 MNHNS and CDR2 SASEGT. The CDR3 is CASSETTSNQPQHF. The CDR3 nucleotides read TGTGCCAGCAGTGAAACTACAAGCAATCAGCCCCAGCATTTT.

The chain employs TRBV27 and TRBJ2-7; tentatively, D is TRBD1 (6 bases). The CDR3 totals 13 residues. Germline assignment: CDR1 MNHEY and CDR2 SMNVEV (reference sequence). Trimming removed 2 bases from V and 6 bases from J, with 11 bases in between. The CDR3 reads CASSLAGAGEQYF. Here the CDR3 DNA reads TGTGCCAGCAGTTTAGCAGGGGCGGGCGAGCAGTACTTC.

This chain uses TRBV5-4 with TRBJ2-5; 7 bases match TRBD1. Germline-derived CDR1 and CDR2 are SGHNT and YYREEE (reference sequence). The CDR3 runs to 16 residues. V dropped 1 base and J dropped 3; count of bases not matched to a gene: 9. In DNA, the CDR3 is TGTGCCAGCAGCTTGTCCCTCGGGACAGACAAAGAGACCCAGTACTTC. It yields the protein CASSLSLGTDKETQYF.

The genes are TRBV18 and TRBJ2-2, with 11 nucleotides matching TRBD1. The CDR3 has 16 residues. The V gene's germline CDR1 is KGHSH and CDR2 LQKENI. The J segment lost 3 bases and the V segment lost 3 bases, leaving 3 bases of the junction unmatched. DNA for the CDR3: TGTGCCAGCTCACCCCCGGGACAGGGGGACACCGGGGAGCTGTTTTTT. This sequence encodes CASSPPGQGDTGELFF.

J is TRBJ2-5 and V is TRBV9; TRBD1 agrees at 8 bases. V trimming: 2 bases; J trimming: 5 bases; junction bases outside the gene matches: 17. The CDR3 contains 18 residues. Germline V gene data show CDR1 as SGDLS and CDR2 as YYNGEE. The CDR3 is CASSVDIGQGSSGETQYF. The CDR3 nucleotides are TGTGCCAGCAGCGTTGATATCGGACAGGGAAGTTCAGGCGAGACCCAGTACTTC.

The rearrangement links TRBV20-1 to TRBJ1-2; a weak D match, TRBD1 (5 bases). The CDR3 has 11 amino acids. V was trimmed by 6 bases and J by 6 bases, leaving 11 bases between them. Per germline, CDR1 DFQATT and CDR2 SNEGSKA (reference sequence). CDR3 bases: TGCAGTGCCGTTTCAGGGAATGGCTACACCTTC. Its translation is CSAVSGNGYTF.

Here the CDR3 reads CASTRGLEQYF. CDR3 coding DNA: TGTGCCAGCACCAGGGGGCTCGAGCAGTACTTC. The V and J genes are TRBV25-1 and TRBJ2-7; TRBD1 aligns across 8 bases. This CDR3 comprises 11 residues. The germline CDR1 and CDR2 sequences are MGHDK and SYGVNS. The junction had 2 bases not matched to a gene; V was cut back by 7 bases and J by 6 bases.

The J gene is TRBJ2-2, the V gene TRBV27; D may be TRBD2 (5 bases). Trimming removed 6 bases at V and 0 bases at J, with 8 bases between. The CDR3 spans 14 residues. Germline V CDR1 and CDR2: MNHEY, SMNVEV (reference sequence). The CDR3 region is CASSEGTNTGELFF. CDR3 in DNA: TGTGCCAGCAGCGAGGGAACGAACACCGGGGAGCTGTTTTTT.

The CDR3 spells CASSLGGLRNTEAFF. The CDR3 coding sequence is TGTGCCAGCAGCCTGGGAGGACTAAGGAACACTGAAGCTTTCTTT. The chain uses TRBV5-4 and TRBJ1-1; D gene ambiguous. Germline V gene lookup returns CDR1 SGHNT and CDR2 YYREEE (reference sequence). Trimming pared 4 bases from V and 1 base from J, leaving 14 bases between. CDR3 length equals 15 residues.

The chain combines TRBV11-1 with TRBJ2-5; 11 bases align to TRBD1. The CDR3 runs 16 residues. CDR1 SGHAT and CDR2 FQDESV come from the germline V gene (reference sequence). V dropped 2 bases and J dropped 5; count of bases not matched to a gene: 7. CDR3 sequence reads: CASSLSGTGGLETQYF. In DNA form, the CDR3 reads TGTGCCAGCAGCTTATCCGGGACAGGGGGTTTGGAGACCCAGTACTTC. Based on the CDR3 plus reference TRBV11-1 and TRBJ2-5, the full variable domain is EAEVAQSPRYKITEKSQAVAFWCDPISGHATLYWYRQILGQGPELLVQFQDESVVDDSQLPKDRFSAERLKGVDSTLKIQPAELGDSAMYLCASSLSGTGGLETQYFGPGTRLLVL.

This clone was observed a few times. V and J are TRBV7-8 and TRBJ1-3; no clear D. Germline CDR1 is SGHVS and CDR2 is FQNEAQ. Trimming took off 6 bases at V and 0 bases at J, with 18 bases between the two ends. The CDR3 spans 17 residues. CDR3: CASSGSYEQYSGNTIYF. In DNA, the CDR3 is TGTGCCAGCAGTGGGAGCTACGAACAGTACTCTGGAAACACCATATATTTT.

The chain recombines TRBV11-2 with TRBJ2-7; 8 bases map to TRBD2. CDR3 length: 13 residues. Trimming cost V 4 bases and J 3 bases; bases outside gene matches: 2. Germline-derived CDR1 and CDR2 are SGHAT and FQNNGV. The CDR3 loop is CASSWGLVYEQYF. Written as DNA, the CDR3 is TGTGCCAGCAGCTGGGGACTAGTCTACGAGCAGTACTTC. The full variable domain, with the rest looked up from reference TRBV11-2 and TRBJ2-7, is EAGVAQSPRYKIIEKRQSVAFWCNPISGHATLYWYQQILGQGPKLLIQFQNNGVVDDSQLPKDRFSAERLKGVDSTLKIQPAKLEDSAVYLCASSWGLVYEQYFGPGTRLTVT.

The gene calls are TRBV28 and TRBJ2-7; D may be TRBD2 (5 bases). With 2 bases removed from V and 0 bases from J, the gap between germline ends came to 11 bases. The CDR3 contains 15 residues. The V gene's germline CDR1 is MDHEN and CDR2 SYDVKM. The CDR3, as DNA: TGTGCCAGCAGTTTACGGACGGAGGTCTCCTACGAGCAGTACTTC. Amino acid sequence: CASSLRTEVSYEQYF.

The gene calls are TRBV28 and TRBJ1-2, with a weak D call TRBD1 (6 bases). V was trimmed by 4 bases and J by 3 bases, leaving 12 bases between them. Germline CDR1 MDHEN, CDR2 SYDVKM. This CDR3 is 14 amino acids long. As DNA, the CDR3 is TGTGCCAGCAGTTCCCAGGACAGCGACTATGGCTACACCTTC. Translating it yields CASSSQDSDYGYTF.

J is TRBJ2-2 and V is TRBV7-3, with 9 positions matching TRBD1. Trimming took 5 bases from V and 4 from J; bases not matched to a gene: 8. The CDR3 is 16 residues long. From germline, CDR1 is SGHTA and CDR2 FQGTGA. The DNA of the CDR3 is TGTGCCAGCAGCCCACGGACAGGGGCGGTCACCGGGGAGCTGTTTTTT. This encodes CASSPRTGAVTGELFF.

This chain uses TRBV7-3 with TRBJ2-2; D might be TRBD1 (5 bases). This CDR3 is built from 16 residues. Trimming shortened V by 2 bases and J by 4 bases, and 14 bases separated the two germline ends. Germline CDR1 SGHTA, CDR2 FQGTGA. In DNA form, the CDR3 reads TGTGCCAGCAGCTTAGGCCCCAAAGGGGCCACCGGGGAGCTGTTTTTT. Amino acids: CASSLGPKGATGELFF.

J is TRBJ1-5 and V is TRBV9; TRBD1 agrees at 8 bases. From germline, CDR1 is SGDLS and CDR2 YYNGEE. J lost 7 bases, V lost 1 base, and 10 bases had no gene match. The CDR3 has 16 residues. CDR3 coding DNA: TGTGCCAGCAGCGTATCGGACAGGGAAATTGTGCAGCCCCAGCATTTT. Its translation: CASSVSDREIVQPQHF.

This clone was counted only a few times. The genes are TRBV6-6 and TRBJ2-4; D is possibly TRBD2 (5 bases). Trimming shortened V by 6 bases and J by 0 bases, and 12 bases separated the two germline ends. Germline V gives CDR1 MNHNY, CDR2 SVGAGI (reference sequence). The CDR3 length is 15 residues. The CDR3 DNA reads TGTGCCAGCAGCGCCTCCGGGGAAGCCAAAAACATTCAGTACTTC. Amino acids: CASSASGEAKNIQYF.

This clone was detected only once. This CDR3 is CASSRKGQVNQPQHF. The CDR3, as DNA: TGTGCCAGCAGCCGCAAGGGACAGGTAAATCAGCCCCAGCATTTT. The V and J genes are TRBV5-6 and TRBJ1-5; the match to TRBD1 covers 8 bases. This CDR3 contains 15 residues. V was clipped by 4 bases and J by 4 bases; unmatched bases: 7. Germline V gene lookup returns CDR1 SGHDT and CDR2 YYEEEE.